This TCR beta chain was recorded in a study of cytomegalovirus exposure and HLA in healthy donors. Primers: 60 Vbeta forward and 13 Jbeta reverse. Sequenced by immunoSEQ multiplex PCR; TCRdb stores in-frame clones only, minus some. The sample records about 120,000 clones, around 81% being singletons. V shed 4 bases and J shed 0 bases, with 5 bases lying between them. The length of the CDR3 is 13 residues. CDR1 is MDHEN, CDR2 SYDVKM, per germline. V is TRBV28 and J is TRBJ2-3; possibly TRBD2 for D (5 bases). This sequence was found in a woman younger than 45 in good health and CMV-seronegative. Sequencing input: PBMCs. CDR3 nucleotides: TGTGCCAGCAGTTCGGGGAGCACAGATACGCAGTATTTT. It is translated as CASSSGSTDTQYF.